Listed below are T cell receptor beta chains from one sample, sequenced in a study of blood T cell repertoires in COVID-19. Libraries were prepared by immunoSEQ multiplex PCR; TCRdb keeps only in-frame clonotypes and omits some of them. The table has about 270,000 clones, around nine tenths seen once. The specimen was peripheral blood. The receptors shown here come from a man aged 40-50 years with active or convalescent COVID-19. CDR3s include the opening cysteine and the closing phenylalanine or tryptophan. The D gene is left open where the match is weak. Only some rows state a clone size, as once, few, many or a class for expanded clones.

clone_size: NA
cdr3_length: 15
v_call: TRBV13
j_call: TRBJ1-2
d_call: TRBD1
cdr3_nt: TGTGCCAGCAGCCGTCGGGACAGGGGGAACTATGGCTACACCTTC
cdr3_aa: CASSRRDRGNYGYTF

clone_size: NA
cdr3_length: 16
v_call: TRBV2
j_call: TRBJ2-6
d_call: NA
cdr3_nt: TGTGCCAGCAGTCTAAACACAGGGTTTGGGGCCAACGTCCTGACTTTC
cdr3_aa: CASSLNTGFGANVLTF

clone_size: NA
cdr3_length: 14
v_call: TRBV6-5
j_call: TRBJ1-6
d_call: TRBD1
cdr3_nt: TGTGCCGGCGCCAGACAGGGGTTAAATTCACCCCTCCACTTT
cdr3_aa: CAGARQGLNSPLHF

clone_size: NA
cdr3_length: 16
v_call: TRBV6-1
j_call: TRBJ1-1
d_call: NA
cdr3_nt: TGTGCCAGCAGTGAACGACGGGGTTCCAGGGGAGATGAAGCTTTCTTT
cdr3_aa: CASSERRGSRGDEAFF

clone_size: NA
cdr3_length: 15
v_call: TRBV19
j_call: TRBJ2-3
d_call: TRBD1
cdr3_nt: TGTGCCAGTTCTGACAGGGGGATTAGCACAGATACGCAGTATTTT
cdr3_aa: CASSDRGISTDTQYF

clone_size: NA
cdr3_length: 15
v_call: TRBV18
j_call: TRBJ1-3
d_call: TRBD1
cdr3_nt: TGTGCCAGCTCACCGAGGACAGGGGAATTGAACACCATATATTTT
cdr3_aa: CASSPRTGELNTIYF

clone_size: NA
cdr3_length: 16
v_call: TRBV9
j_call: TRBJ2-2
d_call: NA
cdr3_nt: TGTGCCAGCAGCGTAGGTGGCAGGCGGGCAACCGGGGAGCTGTTTTTT
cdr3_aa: CASSVGGRRATGELFF

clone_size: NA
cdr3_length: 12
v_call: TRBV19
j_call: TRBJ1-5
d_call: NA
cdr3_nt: TGTGCCAGTAGTATAGGGGCTCAGCCCCAGCATTTT
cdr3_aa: CASSIGAQPQHF

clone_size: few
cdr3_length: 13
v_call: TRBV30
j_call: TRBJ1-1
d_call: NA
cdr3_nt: TGTGCCTGGAGTCGGGGACTAGACACTGAAGCTTTCTTT
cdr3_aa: CAWSRGLDTEAFF

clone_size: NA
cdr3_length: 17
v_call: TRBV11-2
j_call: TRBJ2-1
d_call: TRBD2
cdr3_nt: TGTGCCAGCAGCTTAATGCGGGCTAGCGGGAGCTTGAATGAGCAGTTCTTC
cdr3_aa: CASSLMRASGSLNEQFF

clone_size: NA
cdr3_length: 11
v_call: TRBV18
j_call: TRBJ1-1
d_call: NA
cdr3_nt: TGTGCCAGCCGAGCGGGGTTTCAAGCTTTCTTT
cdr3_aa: CASRAGFQAFF

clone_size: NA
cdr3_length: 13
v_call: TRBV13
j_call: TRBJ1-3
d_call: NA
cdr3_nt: TGTGCCAGCAGCTTAGGCCCGGGAAACACCATATATTTT
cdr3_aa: CASSLGPGNTIYF

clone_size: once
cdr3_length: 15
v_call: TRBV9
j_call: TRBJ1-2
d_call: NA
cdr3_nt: TGTGCCAGCAGCATGGGGGGGCAGGCGAGCTATGGCTACACCTTC
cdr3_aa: CASSMGGQASYGYTF

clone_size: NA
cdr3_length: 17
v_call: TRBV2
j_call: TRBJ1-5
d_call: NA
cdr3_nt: TGTGCCAGCAGCGGTACCCAAACAGGGCTTAGCAATCAGCCCCAGCATTTT
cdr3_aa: CASSGTQTGLSNQPQHF

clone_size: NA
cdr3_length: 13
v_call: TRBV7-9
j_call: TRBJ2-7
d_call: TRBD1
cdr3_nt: TGTGCCAGCATAGGGGGCCGGGCTCCCGAGCAGTACTTC
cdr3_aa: CASIGGRAPEQYF

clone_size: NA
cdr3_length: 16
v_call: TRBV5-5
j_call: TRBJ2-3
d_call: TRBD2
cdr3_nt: TGTGCCAGCAGCTTGAGTACTAGCGGGCGCACAGATACGCAGTATTTT
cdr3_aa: CASSLSTSGRTDTQYF

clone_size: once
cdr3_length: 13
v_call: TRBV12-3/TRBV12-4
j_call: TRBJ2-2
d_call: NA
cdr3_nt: TGTGCCAGCAGTCTCACTAACACCGGGGAGCTGTTTTTT
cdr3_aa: CASSLTNTGELFF

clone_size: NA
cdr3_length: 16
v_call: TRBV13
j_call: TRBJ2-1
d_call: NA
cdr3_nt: TGTGCCAGCAGCTTAGGGGGTGGGGGACACTACAATGAGCAGTTCTTC
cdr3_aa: CASSLGGGGHYNEQFF

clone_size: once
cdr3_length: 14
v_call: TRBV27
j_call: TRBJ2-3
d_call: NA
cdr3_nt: TGTGCCAGCAGTTTATCTGGACTGGTAGATACGCAGTATTTT
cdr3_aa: CASSLSGLVDTQYF

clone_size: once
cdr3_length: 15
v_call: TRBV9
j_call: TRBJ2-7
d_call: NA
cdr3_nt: TGTGCCAGCAGCGTAGACACAGAAAGCACCTACGAGCAGTACTTC
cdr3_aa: CASSVDTESTYEQYF

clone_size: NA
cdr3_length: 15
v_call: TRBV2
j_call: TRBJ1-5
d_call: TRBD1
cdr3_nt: TGTGCCAGCAGCGCGGGACAGAGCTACCATCAGCCCCAGCATTTT
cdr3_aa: CASSAGQSYHQPQHF

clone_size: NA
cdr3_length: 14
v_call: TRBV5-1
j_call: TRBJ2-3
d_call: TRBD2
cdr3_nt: TGCGCCAGCAGCTTTGCGGGAGGGCCAGATACGCAGTATTTT
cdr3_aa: CASSFAGGPDTQYF

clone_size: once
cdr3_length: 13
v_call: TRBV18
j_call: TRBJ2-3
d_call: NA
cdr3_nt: TGTGCCAGCTCGAGAGAGACGAGGGATACGCAGTATTTT
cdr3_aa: CASSRETRDTQYF

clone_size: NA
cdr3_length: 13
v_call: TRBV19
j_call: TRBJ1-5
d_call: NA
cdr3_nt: TGTGCCAGTAAAGGCACAGCCAATCAGCCCCAGCATTTT
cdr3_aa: CASKGTANQPQHF

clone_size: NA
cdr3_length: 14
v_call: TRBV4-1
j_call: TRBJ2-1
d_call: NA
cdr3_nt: TGCGCCAGCAGCCCAAAGGTCGGGAACAATGAGCAGTTCTTC
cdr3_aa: CASSPKVGNNEQFF

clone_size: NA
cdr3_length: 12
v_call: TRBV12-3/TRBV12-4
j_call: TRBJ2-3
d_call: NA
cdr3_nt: TGTGCCAGCAGTTTGGGGGGAGATACGCAGTATTTT
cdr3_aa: CASSLGGDTQYF

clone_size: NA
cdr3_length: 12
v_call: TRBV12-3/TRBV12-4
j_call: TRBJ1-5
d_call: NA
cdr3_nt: TGTGCCAGCAGGGGGGGGGTTCAGCCCCAGCATTTT
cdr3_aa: CASRGGVQPQHF

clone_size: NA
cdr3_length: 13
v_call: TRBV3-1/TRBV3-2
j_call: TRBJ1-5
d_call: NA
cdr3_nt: TGTGCCAGCAGCCAAGGGGGGGAGCAGCCCCAGCATTTT
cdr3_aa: CASSQGGEQPQHF

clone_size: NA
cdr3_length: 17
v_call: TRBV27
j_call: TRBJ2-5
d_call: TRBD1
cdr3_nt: TGTGCCAGCAGTTTCGGGGGGACAGGGGGCTTTGGTGAGACCCAGTACTTC
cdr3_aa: CASSFGGTGGFGETQYF

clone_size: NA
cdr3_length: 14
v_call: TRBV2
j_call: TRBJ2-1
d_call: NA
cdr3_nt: TGTGCCAGCAAGGAGTCAGGGTTTTACAATGAGCAGTTCTTC
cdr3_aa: CASKESGFYNEQFF

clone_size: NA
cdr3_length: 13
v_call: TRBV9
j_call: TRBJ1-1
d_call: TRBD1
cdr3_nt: TGTGCCAGCAACACCGGGACAGGCACTGAAGCTTTCTTT
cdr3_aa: CASNTGTGTEAFF

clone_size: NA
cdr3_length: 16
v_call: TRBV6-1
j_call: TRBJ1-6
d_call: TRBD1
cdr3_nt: TGTGCCAGCAGTGAAGAGGTGGAACAGGGGGCTTCACCCCTCCACTTT
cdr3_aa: CASSEEVEQGASPLHF

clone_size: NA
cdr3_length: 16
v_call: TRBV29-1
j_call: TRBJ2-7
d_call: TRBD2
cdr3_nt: TGCAGCGTGGCCACCGGGAATAGCGGGAGTTTCGACGAGCAGTACTTC
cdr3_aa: CSVATGNSGSFDEQYF

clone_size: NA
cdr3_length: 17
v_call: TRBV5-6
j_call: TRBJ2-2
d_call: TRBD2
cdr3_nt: TGTGCCAGCAGCCGCAGGTCTAGCGGGACGAACACCGGGGAGCTGTTTTTT
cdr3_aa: CASSRRSSGTNTGELFF

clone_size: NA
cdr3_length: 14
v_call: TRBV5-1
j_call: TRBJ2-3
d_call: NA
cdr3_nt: TGCGCCAGCAGCCATGGACAGAGCGCAGATACGCAGTATTTT
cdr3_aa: CASSHGQSADTQYF

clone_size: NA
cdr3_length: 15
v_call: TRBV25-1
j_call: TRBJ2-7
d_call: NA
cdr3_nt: TGTGCCAGCAGTGCTCGGAGGGCCGGAAACTACGAGCAGTACTTC
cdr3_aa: CASSARRAGNYEQYF

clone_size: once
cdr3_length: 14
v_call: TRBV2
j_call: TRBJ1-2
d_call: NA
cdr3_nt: TGTGCCAGCAGTCAAAACGGGGACATGGCTGGCTACACCTTC
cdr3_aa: CASSQNGDMAGYTF

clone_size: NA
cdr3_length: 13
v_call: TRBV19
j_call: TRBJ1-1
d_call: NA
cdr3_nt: TGTGCCAGTAGTATAACAGGGAACACTGAAGCTTTCTTT
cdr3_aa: CASSITGNTEAFF

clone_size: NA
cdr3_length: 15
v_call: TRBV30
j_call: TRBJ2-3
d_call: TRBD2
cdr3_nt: TGTGCCTTGGAGGCTAGCGGGGGGAGCACAGATACGCAGTATTTT
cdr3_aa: CALEASGGSTDTQYF

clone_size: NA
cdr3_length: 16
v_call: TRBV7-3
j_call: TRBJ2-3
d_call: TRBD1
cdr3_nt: TGTGCCAGCAGCTTATTGGGGCAGGGGGCGTTAGATACGCAGTATTTT
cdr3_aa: CASSLLGQGALDTQYF

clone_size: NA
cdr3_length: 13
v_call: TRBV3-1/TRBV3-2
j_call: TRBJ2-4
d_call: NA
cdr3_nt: TGTGCCAGCAGCCAAGTATCCAAAAACATTCAGTACTTC
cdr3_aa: CASSQVSKNIQYF

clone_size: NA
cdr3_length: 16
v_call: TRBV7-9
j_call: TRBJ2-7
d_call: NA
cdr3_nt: TGTGCCAGCAGCTTAATTGGGGGATGGACTACCTACGAGCAGTACTTC
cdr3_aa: CASSLIGGWTTYEQYF